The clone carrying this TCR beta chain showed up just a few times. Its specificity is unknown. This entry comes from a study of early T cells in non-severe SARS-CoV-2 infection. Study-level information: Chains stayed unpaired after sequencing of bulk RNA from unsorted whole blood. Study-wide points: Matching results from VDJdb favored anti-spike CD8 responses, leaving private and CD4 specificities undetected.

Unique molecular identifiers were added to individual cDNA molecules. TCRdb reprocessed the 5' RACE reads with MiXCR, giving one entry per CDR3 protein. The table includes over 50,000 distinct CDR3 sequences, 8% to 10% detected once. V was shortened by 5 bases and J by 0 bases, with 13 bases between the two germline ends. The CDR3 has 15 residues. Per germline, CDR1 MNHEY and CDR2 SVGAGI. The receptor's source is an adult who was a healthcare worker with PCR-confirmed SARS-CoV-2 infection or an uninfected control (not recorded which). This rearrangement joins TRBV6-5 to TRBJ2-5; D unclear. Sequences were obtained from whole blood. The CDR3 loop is CASSPVVTHQETQYF. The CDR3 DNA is TGTGCCAGCAGTCCCGTCGTCACCCACCAAGAGACCCAGTACTTC.